These 25 T cell receptor beta chains were all obtained from the same sample, sequenced in a study of blood T cell repertoires in COVID-19. Here immunoSEQ multiplex PCR was the method, and the copy in TCRdb shows in-frame clones only, minus some. The sample shows about 81,000 clones, about 82% of them seen only once. The sample was peripheral blood. The receptors stem from a human donor in a cohort sampled during active COVID-19.

V usage is TRBV24-1 and J usage is TRBJ1-1, with no clear D. The CDR3 is 16 residues long. The ends were cut back, 5 bases at V and 0 bases at J, with 15 bases in the middle. CDR1 is KGHDR, CDR2 SFDVKD, per germline. CDR3 coding DNA: TGTGCCACCAGTGGGGGAGGCCCCGGGCTGAACACTGAAGCTTTCTTT. Translation: CATSGGGPGLNTEAFF.

This clone has just one count. This rearrangement joins TRBV28 to TRBJ2-1, with a tentative D call TRBD2 (5 bases). V shed 9 bases and J shed 8 bases, with 11 bases lying between them. Germline CDR1 reads MDHEN; CDR2 reads SYDVKM. This CDR3 region has 11 residues. The CDR3 DNA sequence: TGTGCCAGTATCAGGAGGCATGAGCAGTTCTTC. Translation: CASIRRHEQFF.

The gene calls are TRBV9 and TRBJ1-1; possibly TRBD1 for D (6 bases). The germline CDR1 and CDR2 sequences are SGDLS and YYNGEE. The ends were cut back, 0 bases at V and 6 bases at J, with 9 bases in the middle. The CDR3 spans 13 residues. The CDR3 spells CASSVGTAPEAFF. CDR3 sequence (DNA): TGTGCCAGCAGCGTAGGGACAGCCCCTGAAGCTTTCTTT.

V and J are TRBV5-1 and TRBJ2-2; 7 nucleotides match TRBD1. Germline V gene sequence: CDR1 SGHRS, CDR2 YFSETQ. Trimming cost V 4 bases and J 4 bases; bases outside gene matches: 4. This CDR3 comprises 14 residues. For the CDR3, the DNA is TGCGCCAGCAGCCCCGGGACAGTCACCGGGGAGCTGTTTTTT. Its protein product is CASSPGTVTGELFF.

The chain is built from TRBV5-8 and TRBJ2-7, with D perhaps TRBD1 (6 bases). The CDR3 contains 13 residues. Trimming pared 4 bases from V and 3 bases from J, leaving 11 bases between. Germline V gene data show CDR1 as SGHTS and CDR2 as YDEGEE. For the CDR3, the DNA is TGTGCCAGCAGCCCGGACAGAATCTACGAGCAGTACTTC. Amino acids: CASSPDRIYEQYF.

This chain links TRBV27 with TRBJ1-6; 11 bases are shared with TRBD1. Germline loops: CDR1 MNHEY, CDR2 SMNVEV (reference sequence). The CDR3 runs 14 residues. V lost 4 bases to trimming and J lost 10 bases; unmatched junction nucleotides: 3. The CDR3 coding sequence is TGTGCCAGCAGTTGGGACAGGGGGAACTCACCCCTCCACTTT. Amino acid sequence: CASSWDRGNSPLHF.

This chain uses TRBV6-6 with TRBJ2-1; TRBD2 matches 9 bases. Trimming at V came to 11 bases and at J to 0 bases, leaving 5 bases not matched to a gene. CDR1 is MNHNY and CDR2 is SVGAGI in the germline V gene (reference sequence). There are 14 residues in the CDR3. The CDR3 here is CAGGSGSSYNEQFF. The CDR3 nucleotides read TGTGCCGGGGGTAGCGGGAGCTCCTACAATGAGCAGTTCTTC.

The CDR3 protein is CATKGTSGASTDTQYF. CDR3 sequence (DNA): TGTGCCACCAAGGGGACTAGCGGGGCTAGCACAGATACGCAGTATTTT. J is TRBJ2-3 and V is TRBV10-3, with 13 bases that match TRBD2. This CDR3 spans 16 amino acids. The V gene's germline CDR1 is ENHRY and CDR2 SYGVKD. Trimming removed 10 bases from V and 0 bases from J; junction bases left unmatched: 7.

This rearrangement joins TRBV6-4 to TRBJ2-3; 10 bases are a match to TRBD2. The CDR3 extends over 12 amino acids. The germline gives CDR1 MRHNA, CDR2 SNTAGT. Trimming took 8 bases from V and 14 from J; bases not matched to a gene: 10. The CDR3 DNA is TGTGCCAGCGAGAGAGCGGGAGGGCCTGGGTATTTT. It specifies CASERAGGPGYF.

This clone came up a few times. This rearrangement joins TRBV5-4 to TRBJ2-3; 9 nucleotides line up with TRBD2. Germline V gene sequence: CDR1 SGHNT, CDR2 YYREEE (reference sequence). After removal of 5 bases from V and 4 bases from J, the junction contained 8 bases not matched to a gene. The CDR3 extends over 15 amino acids. The CDR3 DNA is TGTGCCAGCAGTTTATCTAGCGGGAAGTCAGATACGCAGTATTTT. This codes for CASSLSSGKSDTQYF. Full variable domain (remainder filled in from reference TRBV5-4 and TRBJ2-3): ETGVTQSPTHLIKTRGQQVTLRCSSQSGHNTVSWYQQALGQGPQFIFQYYREEENGRGNFPPRFSGLQFPNYSSELNVNALELDDSALYLCASSLSSGKSDTQYFGPGTRLTVL.

The chain has TRBV19 and TRBJ2-3, with a possible D match to TRBD2 (5 bases). Germline V gives CDR1 LNHDA, CDR2 SQIVND (reference sequence). The CDR3 is made up of 19 amino acids. V was cut by 10 bases and J by 0 bases, with 29 bases left in between. The CDR3, as DNA: TGTGCCACCGCCGGGGAGCCGCTTTTACCGGGCTTTAGCACAGATACGCAGTATTTT. Protein sequence: CATAGEPLLPGFSTDTQYF.

The genes are TRBV28 and TRBJ1-2; tentatively, D is TRBD1 (5 bases). The length of the CDR3 is 14 residues. From germline, CDR1 is MDHEN and CDR2 SYDVKM. The V and J ends lost 1 base and 1 base respectively, with 7 bases between them. CDR3 region: CASSLSTVNYGYTF. CDR3 bases: TGTGCCAGCAGTTTATCGACAGTTAACTATGGCTACACCTTC.

The chain recombines TRBV7-9 with TRBJ2-7; 11 nucleotides align to TRBD1. The CDR3 has 15 amino acids. Trimming at V came to 0 bases and at J to 3 bases, leaving 1 base not matched to a gene. Per germline, CDR1 SEHNR and CDR2 FQNEAQ (reference sequence). The chain's CDR3 is CASSLAGTGGYEQYF. DNA for the CDR3: TGTGCCAGCAGCTTAGCTGGGACAGGGGGCTACGAGCAGTACTTC.

This clone was detected only a few times. In DNA, the CDR3 is TGTGCCAGCAGCTTACTAGCGGGAGGGATTCACGAGCAGTACTTC. Translating it yields CASSLLAGGIHEQYF. This chain connects TRBV7-9 to TRBJ2-7; 12 bases are shared with TRBD2. The V gene's germline CDR1 is SEHNR and CDR2 FQNEAQ (reference sequence). The V segment lost 2 bases and the J segment 5 bases; nucleotides outside the gene matches: 4. CDR3 size: 15 residues.

This clone was seen only once. This chain links TRBV4-1 with TRBJ2-2, with 13 bases fitting TRBD2. CDR3 length equals 17 residues. CDR1 is MGHRA and CDR2 is YSYEKL in the germline V gene. V lost 8 bases and J lost 0; bases outside the gene matches: 6. The CDR3 loop reads CASGTSGNPTNTGELFF. In DNA form, the CDR3 reads TGCGCCAGCGGGACTAGCGGGAATCCAACGAACACCGGGGAGCTGTTTTTT.

This clone was counted between two and nine times. The chain couples TRBV7-9 to TRBJ2-2; 16 positions agree with TRBD2. Germline-derived CDR1 and CDR2 are SEHNR and FQNEAQ (reference sequence). V lost 4 bases and J lost 4; bases outside the gene matches: 6. This CDR3 spans 18 amino acids. The DNA of the CDR3 is TGTGCCAGCAGCTGGGGACTAGCGGGGGGGCTCCTCACCGGGGAGCTGTTTTTT. Translation: CASSWGLAGGLLTGELFF.

The rearrangement joins TRBV19 to TRBJ1-1, with D unresolved. The germline CDR1 and CDR2 sequences are LNHDA and SQIVND (reference sequence). The ends were cut back, 7 bases at V and 0 bases at J, with 15 bases in the middle. The CDR3 totals 15 residues. CDR3: CASTTTRGVNTEAFF. Here the CDR3 DNA reads TGTGCCAGTACTACCACACGCGGGGTGAACACTGAAGCTTTCTTT.

In this sample, this clone turned up a few times. An end of the junction does not agree with germline; a read error may underlie this. The V and J genes are TRBV18 and TRBJ2-5; tentatively, D is TRBD2 (6 bases). This CDR3 has 13 amino acids. From germline, CDR1 is KGHSH and CDR2 LQKENI. The CDR3 spells CASSPGTQDTQYF. As DNA, the CDR3 is TGTGCCAGCTCACCAGGGACTCAAGATACCCAGTACTTC.

This clone was detected a few times. The chain uses TRBV28 and TRBJ2-5; D remains ambiguous. Germline-derived CDR1 and CDR2 are MDHEN and SYDVKM. There are 12 residues in the CDR3. V gave up 6 bases and J gave up 7 bases, with 12 bases separating them. The CDR3 sequence: CASSPSHGTQYF. The CDR3, as DNA: TGTGCCAGCAGCCCTTCTCACGGGACCCAGTACTTC.

V gene TRBV25-1 combines with J gene TRBJ1-6; TRBD1 is a possible D gene (5 bases). The CDR3 runs to 13 residues. V lost 6 bases and J lost 5, with 8 bases in between. CDR1 and CDR2 from the germline V gene are MGHDK and SYGVNS. This CDR3 is CASRDIDNSPLHF. DNA of the CDR3: TGTGCCAGCAGGGACATTGATAATTCACCCCTCCACTTT.

The chain carries TRBV5-1 and TRBJ2-4; tentative D call: TRBD1 (7 bases). The V end was cut by 4 bases, the J end by 8 bases, with 16 bases between. The CDR3 is 14 residues long. Germline CDR1 is SGHRS and CDR2 is YFSETQ. CDR3 nucleotides: TGCGCCAGCAGCCCAGGGGGGCTAGAGGACATTCAGTACTTC. The encoded protein is CASSPGGLEDIQYF.

The rearrangement links TRBV5-1 to TRBJ2-6; 10 nucleotides align to TRBD1. CDR1 SGHRS and CDR2 YFSETQ come from the germline V gene. The junction had 8 bases not matched to a gene; V was cut back by 3 bases and J by 11 bases. The CDR3 has 15 residues. For the CDR3, the DNA is TGCGCCAGCAGCTGGGGGACAGGGGACCGCGACGTCCTGACTTTC. It yields the protein CASSWGTGDRDVLTF.

The table lists this clone with a count of one. This chain uses TRBV5-4 with TRBJ2-7; TRBD2 aligns across 11 bases. The germline gives CDR1 SGHNT, CDR2 YYREEE (reference sequence). This CDR3 contains 16 residues. V gave up 3 bases and J gave up 4 bases; unmatched junction bases: 9. The CDR3 loop is CASSSGLAEGWYEQYF. CDR3 nucleotides: TGTGCCAGCAGCTCGGGACTAGCGGAAGGGTGGTACGAGCAGTACTTC.

The chain uses TRBV19 and TRBJ2-1, with D uncertain. Trimming removed 0 bases at V and 3 bases at J, with 6 bases between. CDR1 and CDR2 (germline): LNHDA, SQIVND (reference sequence). The CDR3 contains 14 residues. The CDR3 spells CASSIEANYNEQFF. CDR3 DNA sequence: TGTGCCAGTAGTATAGAAGCCAACTACAATGAGCAGTTCTTC.

This sequence joins TRBV5-1 and TRBJ2-7, with TRBD1 matching 9 bases. V trimming: 4 bases; J trimming: 0 bases; junction bases outside the gene matches: 5. The CDR3 sequence is 15 residues long. Germline-derived CDR1 and CDR2 are SGHRS and YFSETQ. The CDR3 nucleotides read TGCGCCAGCAGCGCGGGACAGGGTTACTCCTACGAGCAGTACTTC. It is translated as CASSAGQGYSYEQYF.